These T cell receptor beta chains were read from a single sample in a study of cytomegalovirus exposure and HLA in healthy donors. Sequenced by immunoSEQ multiplex PCR; TCRdb stores in-frame clones only, minus some. The sample carries around 130,000 clones, over 70% recorded once. The material sequenced was PBMCs. The origin of the receptors is a woman aged 18-29 years in good health and CMV-seronegative. CDR3s include the opening cysteine and the closing phenylalanine or tryptophan. The D gene is left open where the match is weak. Only part of the rows carry a size: once, few, many, or a class if the clone is expanded.

clone size	D gene	J gene	V gene	CDR3 DNA	CDR3 protein
NA	NA	TRBJ2-3	TRBV15	TGTGCCACCAGCAGAGATGTACGGGTTAGCACAGATACGCAGTATTTT	CATSRDVRVSTDTQYF
NA	NA	TRBJ2-7	TRBV7-9	TGTGCCAGCAGCTCACGGGGGGAGCAGTACTTC	CASSSRGEQYF
NA	TRBD2	TRBJ2-1	TRBV19	TGTGCCAGTAGTTCTCCGGGCGGGAGGGCCGGCAATGAGCAGTTCTTC	CASSSPGGRAGNEQFF
NA	TRBD1	TRBJ2-7	TRBV7-8	TGTGCCAGCAGCAGACTCGGACAGGGGCTCGAGCAGTACTTC	CASSRLGQGLEQYF
NA	TRBD1	TRBJ1-1	TRBV5-6	TGTGCCAGCAGACAGACAGGGCTTGCTGAAGCTTTCTTT	CASRQTGLAEAFF
once	TRBD1	TRBJ1-5	TRBV2	TGTGCCAGCAGTGCGGCAGGGGGGAATCAGCCCCAGCATTTT	CASSAAGGNQPQHF
NA	NA	TRBJ1-5	TRBV2	TGTGCCAGCAGGGCAGATATCACTCAGCCCCAGCATTTT	CASRADITQPQHF
NA	NA	TRBJ1-1	TRBV11-2	TGTGCCAGCAGTCCCACCGGGGGGTGGGGGGTCAGGGACACTGAAGCTTTCTTT	CASSPTGGWGVRDTEAFF
few	NA	TRBJ1-5	TRBV6-6	TGTGCCAGCAGTTCCGTCAATCAGCCCCAGCATTTT	CASSSVNQPQHF
few	NA	TRBJ2-1	TRBV27	TGTGCCAGCAGCTTGGAGGGCTCCTACAATGAGCAGTTCTTC	CASSLEGSYNEQFF
NA	TRBD1	TRBJ2-1	TRBV5-1	TGCGCCAGCAGCTTGGGGACAGGGGGTAAGCAGTTCTTC	CASSLGTGGKQFF
NA	NA	TRBJ2-7	TRBV6-1	TGTGCCAGCAGTGAAGGGTGGGAGGCCCCCTACGAGCAGTACTTC	CASSEGWEAPYEQYF
NA	NA	TRBJ1-1	TRBV6-6	TGTGCCAGCAGCTATCACAACAGGGCGGAAGCTTTCTTT	CASSYHNRAEAFF
NA	NA	TRBJ2-1	TRBV7-9	TGTGCCAGCAGCTTGGGTCACCCTGAGGGAAAGTTCTTC	CASSLGHPEGKFF
NA	NA	TRBJ2-3	TRBV6-5	TGTGCCAGCAGTCTAAGGGGTAGCACAGATACGCAGTATTTT	CASSLRGSTDTQYF
NA	NA	TRBJ2-7	TRBV19	TGTGCCAGTAGTATCACGCAAGCGGGCGCCTACGAGCAGTACTTC	CASSITQAGAYEQYF
NA	TRBD1	TRBJ2-1	TRBV5-1	TGCGCCAGCAGCGTCGGGACAGGGTCCAATGAGCAGTTCTTC	CASSVGTGSNEQFF
NA	NA	TRBJ2-7	TRBV5-1	TGCGCCAGCAGCCCTGGGGCTGGCTCCTACGAGCAGTACTTC	CASSPGAGSYEQYF
few	TRBD1	TRBJ2-2	TRBV19	TGTGCCAGCTCTCGACGACAGGGGATGAACACCGGGGAGCTGTTTTTT	CASSRRQGMNTGELFF
NA	NA	TRBJ2-5	TRBV5-1	TGCGCCTCGCAGGGGCCCTTAGCGCAGCAAGAGACCCAGTACTTC	CASQGPLAQQETQYF
NA	NA	TRBJ1-3	TRBV6-1	TGTGCCAGCAGTGCGGGAGGCTTTCCCGACTCTGGAAACACCATATATTTT	CASSAGGFPDSGNTIYF
NA	TRBD1	TRBJ2-5	TRBV6-1	TGTGCCGGAAGGGACAGGTCCCAAGAGACCCAGTACTTC	CAGRDRSQETQYF
few	NA	TRBJ1-5	TRBV10-2	TGCGCCAGCAGTCAGCAGGGGTTTAATCAGCCCCAGCATTTT	CASSQQGFNQPQHF
NA	NA	TRBJ2-5	TRBV18	TGTGCCAGCTCACGAGTGGAGACCCAGTACTTC	CASSRVETQYF
once	NA	TRBJ1-1	TRBV10-1	TGCGCCAGCAGTGAGTCGATACCTCAGGGAAACACTGAAGCTTTCTTT	CASSESIPQGNTEAFF
NA	TRBD2	TRBJ2-1	TRBV19	TGTGCCAGTAGTTTTACTAGCGGGGATAAGAGTGAGCAGTTCTTC	CASSFTSGDKSEQFF
few	TRBD2	TRBJ2-2	TRBV7-6	TGTGCCAGCAGCCCCCGCCTAGCGGGGAACACCGGGGAGCTGTTTTTT	CASSPRLAGNTGELFF
once	NA	TRBJ2-1	TRBV5-1	TGCGCCAGCAGCGCGGGACAGAGCTCCTACAATGAGCAGTTCTTC	CASSAGQSSYNEQFF
NA	TRBD2	TRBJ2-2	TRBV10-1	TGCGCCAGCAGTGTTGCGGGAGCGAACGGGGAGCTGTTTTTT	CASSVAGANGELFF
NA	TRBD1	TRBJ1-3	TRBV6-1	TGTGCCAGCAGTGAAGGACAGGGCGGTGGGAACACCATATATTTT	CASSEGQGGGNTIYF
NA	NA	TRBJ2-3	TRBV18	TGTGCCAGCTCCCGCGGCGGAGATACGCAGTATTTT	CASSRGGDTQYF
NA	TRBD2	TRBJ2-5	TRBV15	TGTGCCACCAGCAGTAGCGGGAGAACCTCCCAAGAGACCCAGTACTTC	CATSSSGRTSQETQYF
NA	NA	TRBJ1-2	TRBV5-1	TGCGCCAGCAGCTTGGCCAGGGAGGATGGCTACACCTTC	CASSLAREDGYTF
NA	NA	TRBJ1-1	TRBV6-1	TGTGCCAGCAGTGAAGCGGGCCAGAACACTGAAGCTTTCTTT	CASSEAGQNTEAFF
NA	TRBD1	TRBJ1-1	TRBV2	TGTGCCAGCAGGCCGGAGACAGGGGGCGACACTGAAGCTTTCTTT	CASRPETGGDTEAFF
NA	TRBD2	TRBJ2-7	TRBV5-4	TGTGCCAGCAGCCTCCGGACTAGCGGGAACTACGAGCAGTACTTC	CASSLRTSGNYEQYF
NA	TRBD1	TRBJ1-3	TRBV4-1	TGCGCCAGCAGCCACAGGACAGGGGTTGAAAACACCATATATTTT	CASSHRTGVENTIYF
NA	NA	TRBJ2-5	TRBV5-4	TGTGCCAGCAGCACCGGGACTCCATCCCAAGAGACCCAGTACTTC	CASSTGTPSQETQYF
NA	NA	TRBJ2-7	TRBV4-1	TGCGCCAGCCGAACGTGGGAGACGGACTCCTACGAGCAGTACTTC	CASRTWETDSYEQYF
NA	TRBD1	TRBJ1-4	TRBV10-3	TGTGCCATGGGACAGCCTAACGAAAAACTGTTTTTT	CAMGQPNEKLFF
NA	TRBD2	TRBJ2-3	TRBV4-1	TGCGCCAGCAGCCCCGGACTAGCGACGGATACGCAGTATTTT	CASSPGLATDTQYF
few	TRBD1	TRBJ2-7	TRBV10-1	TGCGCCAGCAGTTCTCGTACAGGGGGCAACTACTACGAGCAGTACTTC	CASSSRTGGNYYEQYF
NA	TRBD1	TRBJ1-4	TRBV5-6	TGTGCCAGCAGCTTAGTAGGGACAGGAGGTTGGAATGAAAAACTGTTTTTT	CASSLVGTGGWNEKLFF
NA	NA	TRBJ2-5	TRBV5-5	TGTGCCAGCAGCTTGGTCGATTCTAGCGATTACCTGCGGGAGACCCAGTACTTC	CASSLVDSSDYLRETQYF
once	NA	TRBJ2-5	TRBV5-1	TGCGCCAGCAGCATTGGCTTTTCGGGAGAGACCCAGTACTTC	CASSIGFSGETQYF
NA	NA	TRBJ1-5	TRBV25-1	TGTGCCACATCTAGTGGAAGGAGCAATCAGCCCCAGCATTTT	CATSSGRSNQPQHF
few	TRBD1	TRBJ1-5	TRBV27	TGTGCCAGCAGTTCCTCCGGGACAGGGGAACAGCCCCAGCATTTT	CASSSSGTGEQPQHF
NA	NA	TRBJ1-5	TRBV19	TGTGCCAGTACCGACCGGGGGGGGCTATGGCCCCAGCATTTT	CASTDRGGLWPQHF
NA	TRBD1	TRBJ2-1	TRBV29-1	TGCAGCGTTTGGGGGACAGACAATGAGCAGTTCTTC	CSVWGTDNEQFF
once	NA	TRBJ1-2	TRBV7-2	TGTGCCAGCAGCACCGGCGGGGTAGACTATGGCTACACCTTC	CASSTGGVDYGYTF
NA	NA	TRBJ1-3	TRBV5-6	TGTGCCAGCAGTCCCCCAGGGGCAGAAGGAAACACCATATATTTT	CASSPPGAEGNTIYF
NA	NA	TRBJ2-1	TRBV7-9	TGTGCCAGCAGCTTTAACCCGACGGGACTCAGGTACAATGAGCAGTTCTTC	CASSFNPTGLRYNEQFF
NA	NA	TRBJ1-5	TRBV2	TGTGCCAGCAGTGAAAGCGTTTCCTCCTGGCCCCAGCATTTT	CASSESVSSWPQHF
NA	NA	TRBJ1-5	TRBV18	TGTGCCAGCTCACCCCAGGCAGGGAGCAATCAGCCCCAGCATTTT	CASSPQAGSNQPQHF
NA	TRBD1	TRBJ1-4	TRBV2	TGTGCCAGCAGTGTCTACCCAGGGGGGTTTCCTAATGAAAAACTGTTTTTT	CASSVYPGGFPNEKLFF
NA	NA	TRBJ1-3	TRBV29-1	TGCAGCGTTGGGGGCGGGGGATCCTCTGGAAACACCATATATTTT	CSVGGGGSSGNTIYF
NA	NA	TRBJ1-2	TRBV11-2	TGTGCCAGCAGCTTTGGGTTGGGGGGAAGGTATGGCTACACCTTC	CASSFGLGGRYGYTF
NA	NA	TRBJ1-2	TRBV19	TGTGCCAGTAGGCGGACAGCAAACTATGGCTACACCTTC	CASRRTANYGYTF
NA	NA	TRBJ1-1	TRBV30	TGTGCCTGGAGTGTATGGGCGAACACTGAAGCTTTCTTT	CAWSVWANTEAFF
NA	NA	TRBJ2-3	TRBV29-1	TGCAGCGTTGCAGGGCAGTGGGGAGATACGCAGTATTTT	CSVAGQWGDTQYF